The clone carrying this T cell receptor (beta chain) has at least ten counts. Its antigen remains unidentified. This entry is derived from a study of metastatic and nonmetastatic thyroid tumors. At the level of the study: Repertoires from malignant and benign thyroid patients were compared across blood and tumor or nodule tissue. Study conclusions and caveats: TCR beta diversity was reportedly significantly higher in malignant thyroid tumors than benign nodules, in blood and tumor.

Each patient went into thyroid surgery without having received any treatment. Germline CDR1 SGHAT, CDR2 FQNNGV. V dropped 1 base and J dropped 0 bases, with 22 bases sitting between them. CDR3 size: 20 residues. Per the original methods: Differences in CDR3 between clinicopathological groups were drawn on to build a classifier intended to discriminate distant-metastatic papillary thyroid cancer patients. TCRdb re-clonotyped the PCR reads via MiXCR. The authors' filters were not applied to this entry. Of tens of thousands of clones detected, roughly 20% appear once; the ten largest clones hold about 22%.

This sequence was found in a female donor with papillary thyroid cancer or a benign thyroid nodule (not recorded which). Some clones in this sample may be carry-over from other donors' samples. The chain recombines TRBV11-2 with TRBJ1-3, with TRBD1 as a possible D gene (5 bases). Sequences were obtained from blood. Here the CDR3 reads CASSLVSGGRAGSSGNTIYF. The DNA of the CDR3 is TGTGCCAGCAGCTTAGTCTCCGGGGGGAGGGCGGGCAGCTCTGGAAACACCATATATTTT. Filled out from reference TRBV11-2 and TRBJ1-3, the complete variable domain reads EAGVAQSPRYKIIEKRQSVAFWCNPISGHATLYWYQQILGQGPKLLIQFQNNGVVDDSQLPKDRFSAERLKGVDSTLKIQPAKLEDSAVYLCASSLVSGGRAGSSGNTIYFGEGSWLTVV.